This TCR beta chain was sequenced for a study of T cells after yellow fever vaccination. Study at large: For low cell numbers, libraries were made with SMART-Seq v4 Ultra Low Input. Whole-study findings and limits: Researchers report a weaker secondary response that nonetheless peaked faster, day 5 versus 15.

UMIs and a universal primer site were added when TCR cDNA was made by 5'RACE template switching. Each CDR3 protein gets one entry after TCRdb re-called the 5' RACE reads with MiXCR. Of just under 600,000 distinct CDR3 sequences in the sample, less than 15% were seen once. This clonotype was counted ten times or more. Its antigen is not identified. The CDR3 extends over 16 amino acids. V gave up 0 bases and J gave up 8 bases; unmatched junction bases: 6. CDR1 is KGHSH and CDR2 is LQKENI in the germline V gene. Sample: PBMCs, taken on the day of the yellow fever booster vaccination. This sequence originates from a man younger than 45 who received the YFV17D yellow fever vaccine. The gene calls are TRBV18 and TRBJ2-1; 11 positions match TRBD2. This chain's CDR3 is CASSPPRLAGTDEQFF. In DNA, the CDR3 is TGTGCCAGCTCACCACCCCGACTAGCGGGAACCGATGAGCAGTTCTTC.